The 21 T cell receptor beta chains given below trace back to one sample, sequenced in a study of blood T cell repertoires in COVID-19. Data came from immunoSEQ multiplex PCR; TCRdb stores just in-frame clones and leaves some out. The sample lists about 100,000 clones; 90% to 95% were seen once. Sequenced sample: peripheral blood. These receptors all stem from a man in his sixties with acute or convalescent COVID-19.

J is TRBJ2-3 and V is TRBV7-2; no clear D gene. Deletions cut 1 base from V and 9 bases from J, with 14 bases between. Germline values: CDR1 SGHTA, CDR2 FQGNSA. The CDR3 has 14 residues. Here the CDR3 reads CASSLEGVSRTQYF. The DNA for the CDR3 is TGTGCCAGCAGCTTAGAAGGAGTTTCAAGGACGCAGTATTTT.

V usage is TRBV28 and J usage is TRBJ1-6, with 7 nucleotides matching TRBD1. In germline, CDR1 is MDHEN, CDR2 SYDVKM. There are 16 residues in the CDR3. J lost 6 bases, V lost 5 bases, and 10 bases had no gene match. The DNA of the CDR3 is TGTGCCAGCAGTCCTCCTCAGACAGGGATTAATTCACCCCTCCACTTT. This gives the protein CASSPPQTGINSPLHF.

The CDR3 sequence is CASSLDGDTEAFF. In nucleotides, the CDR3 is TGTGCCAGCAGTTTAGACGGGGACACTGAAGCTTTCTTT. The chain has TRBV12-3 or TRBV12-4 and TRBJ1-1; D remains unclear. With 1 base removed from V and 3 bases from J, the gap between germline ends came to 6 bases. CDR3 length equals 13 residues.

The rearrangement links TRBV19 to TRBJ1-4, with 9 bases matching TRBD1. CDR1 is LNHDA, CDR2 SQIVND, per germline (reference sequence). The CDR3 is 15 residues long. Trimming cost V 7 bases and J 2 bases; bases outside gene matches: 5. The CDR3 region is CASTLTGGTNEKLFF. The DNA of the CDR3 is TGTGCCAGTACCCTTACAGGGGGCACTAATGAAAAACTGTTTTTT.

The chain links TRBV28 to TRBJ2-7; 9 bases agree with TRBD1. CDR3 length: 12 residues. The germline V gene has CDR1 MDHEN and CDR2 SYDVKM. The junction had 1 base not matched to a gene; V was cut back by 6 bases and J by 4 bases. CDR3 nucleotides: TGTGCCAGCAGGACAGGGGGTTACGAGCAGTACTTC. It encodes CASRTGGYEQYF. The variable domain in full, completed from reference TRBV28 and TRBJ2-7, reads DVKVTQSSRYLVKRTGEKVFLECVQDMDHENMFWYRQDPGLGLRLIYFSYDVKMKEKGDIPEGYSVSREKKERFSLILESASTNQTSMYLCASRTGGYEQYFGPGTRLTVT.

The chain combines TRBV11-1 with TRBJ2-7; TRBD1 aligns across 10 bases. The CDR3 runs 15 residues. Germline-derived CDR1 and CDR2 are SGHAT and FQDESV (reference sequence). The trim removed 3 bases at V and 2 bases at J, leaving 4 bases unmatched. CDR3 in amino acids: CASSLRDRGTYEQYF. The CDR3 bases are TGTGCCAGCAGCTTGAGGGACAGGGGAACCTACGAGCAGTACTTC.

The V gene is TRBV29-1, the J gene TRBJ1-2; D is undetermined. CDR1 is SQVTM, CDR2 ANQGSEA, per germline. This CDR3 region has 13 residues. The V gene lost 1 base and the J gene lost 7 bases, with 13 bases spanning the gap. The CDR3 reads CSVEASGTSGYTF. In nucleotides, the CDR3 is TGCAGCGTTGAAGCATCAGGTACTAGTGGCTACACCTTC.

The gene calls are TRBV7-2 and TRBJ2-1, with TRBD1 as a possible D gene (6 bases). CDR3 length equals 15 residues. Deletions cut 6 bases from V and 4 bases from J, with 16 bases between. Germline V gene lookup returns CDR1 SGHTA and CDR2 FQGNSA. The CDR3 spells CASSPLRGTYNEQFF. The DNA of the CDR3 is TGTGCCAGCAGTCCCCTCAGGGGCACGTACAATGAGCAGTTCTTC.

The rearrangement links TRBV5-1 to TRBJ1-3, with D tentatively TRBD1 (6 bases). The CDR3 runs to 14 residues. The V gene's germline CDR1 is SGHRS and CDR2 YFSETQ. V lost 4 bases to trimming and J lost 4 bases, with 12 bases between them. The CDR3 DNA is TGCGCCAGCAGCCCAGGGACATCGGGAAACACCATATATTTT. Translating it yields CASSPGTSGNTIYF.

The rearrangement uses TRBV12-3 or TRBV12-4 and TRBJ2-2; D gene unclear. The V gene lost 4 bases and the J gene lost 9 bases, with 12 bases spanning the gap. The CDR3 runs 13 residues. The DNA of the CDR3 is TGTGCCAGCAGTTATACATCCCTCAGGGAGCTGTTTTTT. Residues: CASSYTSLRELFF.

V usage is TRBV18 and J usage is TRBJ1-5, with 8 bases matching TRBD1. V lost 4 bases, J lost 9 bases, and 11 bases stayed unmatched. CDR1 and CDR2 from the germline V gene are KGHSH and LQKENI. The CDR3 is made up of 15 amino acids. The CDR3 DNA sequence: TGTGCCAGCTCACGCCAAGACGGACAGGGAGGGCCCCAGCATTTT. Its translation is CASSRQDGQGGPQHF.

The rearrangement joins TRBV24-1 to TRBJ2-3; no definite D call. V lost 0 bases, J lost 0 bases, and 6 bases lay in between. Germline CDR1 KGHDR, CDR2 SFDVKD. The CDR3 sequence is 15 residues long. The CDR3 DNA reads as TGTGCCACCAGTGATTTGTTCTCTAGCACAGATACGCAGTATTTT. Its protein product is CATSDLFSSTDTQYF.

The rearrangement joins TRBV28 to TRBJ2-1; 8 bases map to TRBD1. CDR1 is MDHEN and CDR2 is SYDVKM in the germline V gene. This CDR3 has 15 residues. V was pared by 6 bases and J by 0 bases, with 4 bases of the junction left unmatched. CDR3: CASRTGTGSYNEQFF. CDR3 nucleotides: TGTGCCAGCAGGACAGGGACAGGCTCCTACAATGAGCAGTTCTTC.

The chain carries TRBV29-1 and TRBJ2-5; D is unresolved. This CDR3 is 12 amino acids long. Trimming pared 3 bases from V and 2 bases from J, leaving 7 bases between. Germline CDR1 reads SQVTM; CDR2 reads ANQGSEA. CDR3 DNA sequence: TGCAGCGTTGACTCCAGTCAAGAGACCCAGTACTTC. This sequence encodes CSVDSSQETQYF.

The chain is built from TRBV5-1 and TRBJ2-3; a weak D match, TRBD1 (6 bases). The CDR3 runs 15 residues. The V gene lost 0 bases and the J gene lost 5 bases, with 13 bases spanning the gap. CDR1 is SGHRS, CDR2 YFSETQ, per germline. The chain's CDR3 is CASSLAVGGQDTQYF. CDR3 in DNA: TGCGCCAGCAGCTTGGCCGTAGGGGGTCAAGATACGCAGTATTTT.

The CDR3 nucleotides are TGTGCCAGCAGCTCATTACCGGGACACGCATCGGGCACCATATATTTT. Protein sequence: CASSSLPGHASGTIYF. The gene calls are TRBV5-4 and TRBJ1-3; perhaps TRBD1 as D (6 bases). Trimming left V 3 bases short and J 9 bases short, with 22 bases between. Germline-derived CDR1 and CDR2 are SGHNT and YYREEE (reference sequence). The CDR3 spans 16 residues.

The CDR3 here is CASSLKGGEQFF. The CDR3 DNA reads TGTGCCAGCAGTCTTAAAGGGGGAGAGCAGTTCTTC. The chain uses TRBV27 and TRBJ2-1; weak D call: TRBD1 (6 bases). V dropped 5 bases and J dropped 10 bases, with 12 bases sitting between them. The V gene's germline CDR1 is MNHEY and CDR2 SMNVEV (reference sequence). This CDR3 has 12 residues.

The chain has TRBV10-3 and TRBJ2-1; 10 bases match TRBD1. The CDR3 extends over 17 amino acids. Germline V lookup: CDR1 ENHRY, CDR2 SYGVKD. The V gene end was trimmed by 0 bases and the J gene end by 0 bases; junction bases not matched to a gene: 2. DNA of the CDR3: TGTGCCATCAGTGAGTCGCGGACAGGGGGCTCCTACAATGAGCAGTTCTTC. Its protein product is CAISESRTGGSYNEQFF.

The rearrangement joins TRBV19 to TRBJ2-1; tentatively, D is TRBD1 (5 bases). The CDR3 extends over 13 amino acids. Trimming removed 1 base at V and 16 bases at J, with 17 bases between. Germline CDR1 and CDR2: LNHDA and SQIVND (reference sequence). CDR3 sequence (DNA): TGTGCCAGTAGTATAGCCCAAGACAGTCATTGCTTCTTC. Its translation: CASSIAQDSHCFF.

The chain joins TRBV15 to TRBJ1-5; D is ambiguous. CDR1 LNHNV and CDR2 YYDKDF come from the germline V gene (reference sequence). Trimming cost V 0 bases and J 3 bases, with 6 bases left between them. The CDR3 covers 14 residues. The CDR3 DNA reads as TGTGCCACCAGCAGAGACAGGTACAATCAGCCCCAGCATTTT. Its protein product is CATSRDRYNQPQHF.

The chain has TRBV5-8 and TRBJ1-5, with D perhaps matching TRBD1 (6 bases). Germline CDR1 reads SGHTS; CDR2 reads YDEGEE. Trimming took off 4 bases at V and 4 bases at J, with 9 bases between the two ends. This CDR3 is 13 amino acids long. CDR3 in amino acids: CASSRDKNQPQHF. The CDR3 DNA follows: TGTGCCAGCAGCCGGGACAAGAATCAGCCCCAGCATTTT.